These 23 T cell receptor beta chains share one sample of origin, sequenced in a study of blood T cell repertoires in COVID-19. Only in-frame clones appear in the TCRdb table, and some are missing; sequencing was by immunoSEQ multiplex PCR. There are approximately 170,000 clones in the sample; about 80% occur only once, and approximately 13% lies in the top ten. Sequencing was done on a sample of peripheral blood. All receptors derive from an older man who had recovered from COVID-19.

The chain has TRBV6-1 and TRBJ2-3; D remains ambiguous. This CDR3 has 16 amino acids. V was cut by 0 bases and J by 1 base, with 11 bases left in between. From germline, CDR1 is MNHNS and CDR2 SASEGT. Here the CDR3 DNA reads TGTGCCAGCAGTGAAGCATTGGCATACGGCACAGATACGCAGTATTTT. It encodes CASSEALAYGTDTQYF.

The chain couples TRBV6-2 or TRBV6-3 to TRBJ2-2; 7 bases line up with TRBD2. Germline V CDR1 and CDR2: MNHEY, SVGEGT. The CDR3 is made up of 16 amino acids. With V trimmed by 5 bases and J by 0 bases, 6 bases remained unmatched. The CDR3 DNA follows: TGTGCCAGCAGTCGCCGACTAGCTCCGAACACCGGGGAGCTGTTTTTT. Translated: CASSRRLAPNTGELFF.

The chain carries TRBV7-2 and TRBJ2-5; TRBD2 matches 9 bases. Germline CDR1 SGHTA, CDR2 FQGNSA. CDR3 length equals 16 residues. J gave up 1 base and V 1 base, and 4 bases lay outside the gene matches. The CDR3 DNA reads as TGTGCCAGCAGCTTAGGGGCTAGCGGGATCCAAGAGACCCAGTACTTC. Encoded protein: CASSLGASGIQETQYF.

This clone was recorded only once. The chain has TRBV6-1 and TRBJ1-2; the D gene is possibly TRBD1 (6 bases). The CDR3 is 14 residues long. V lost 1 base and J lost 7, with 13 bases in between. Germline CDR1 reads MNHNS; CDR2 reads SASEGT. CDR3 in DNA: TGTGCCAGCAGTGAAGGAGGGGGGGCGCGTGGCTACACCTTC. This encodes CASSEGGGARGYTF.

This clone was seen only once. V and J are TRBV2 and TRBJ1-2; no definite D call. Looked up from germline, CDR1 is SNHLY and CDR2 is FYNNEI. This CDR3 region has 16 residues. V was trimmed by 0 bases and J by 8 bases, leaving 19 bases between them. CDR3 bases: TGTGCCAGCAGTGAAGCGGTCGGCGAGGGCTCTAGAGGCTACACCTTC. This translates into CASSEAVGEGSRGYTF.

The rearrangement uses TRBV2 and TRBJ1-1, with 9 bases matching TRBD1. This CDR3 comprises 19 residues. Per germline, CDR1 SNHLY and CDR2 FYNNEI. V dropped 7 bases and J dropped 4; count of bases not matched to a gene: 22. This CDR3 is CASMLAGQGMNRLGTEAFF. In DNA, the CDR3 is TGTGCCAGCATGTTAGCAGGACAGGGGATGAATAGGTTGGGCACTGAAGCTTTCTTT.

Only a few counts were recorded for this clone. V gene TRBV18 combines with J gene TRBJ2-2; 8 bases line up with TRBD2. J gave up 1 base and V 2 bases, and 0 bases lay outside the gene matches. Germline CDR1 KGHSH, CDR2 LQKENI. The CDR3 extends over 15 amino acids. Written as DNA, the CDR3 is TGTGCCAGCTCACCAGGGACTAGGAACACCGGGGAGCTGTTTTTT. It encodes CASSPGTRNTGELFF.

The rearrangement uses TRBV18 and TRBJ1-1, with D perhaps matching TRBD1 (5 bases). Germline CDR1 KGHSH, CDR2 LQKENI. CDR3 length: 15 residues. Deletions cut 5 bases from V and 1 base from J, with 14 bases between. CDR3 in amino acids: CASSETRAENTEAFF. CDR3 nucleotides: TGTGCCAGCTCAGAGACCAGGGCAGAGAACACTGAAGCTTTCTTT.

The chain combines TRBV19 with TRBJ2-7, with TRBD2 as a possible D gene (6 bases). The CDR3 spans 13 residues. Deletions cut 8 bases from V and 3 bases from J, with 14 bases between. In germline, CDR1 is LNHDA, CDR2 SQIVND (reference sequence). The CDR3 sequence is CASQPDGSYEQYF. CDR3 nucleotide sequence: TGTGCCAGTCAGCCCGACGGGAGCTACGAGCAGTACTTC.

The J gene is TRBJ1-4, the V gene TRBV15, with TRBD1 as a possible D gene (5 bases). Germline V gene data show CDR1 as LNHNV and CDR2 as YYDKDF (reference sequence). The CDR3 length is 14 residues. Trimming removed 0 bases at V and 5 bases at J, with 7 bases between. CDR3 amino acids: CATSRDRGNEKLFF. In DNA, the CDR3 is TGTGCCACCAGCAGAGATAGGGGAAATGAAAAACTGTTTTTT.

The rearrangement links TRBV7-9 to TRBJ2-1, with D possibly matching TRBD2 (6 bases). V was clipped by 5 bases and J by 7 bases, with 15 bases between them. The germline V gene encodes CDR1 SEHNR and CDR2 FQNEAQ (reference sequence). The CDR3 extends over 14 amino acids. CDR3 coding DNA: TGTGCCAGCAGCCCTGGGACTCCACCAAATGAGCAGTTCTTC. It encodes CASSPGTPPNEQFF.

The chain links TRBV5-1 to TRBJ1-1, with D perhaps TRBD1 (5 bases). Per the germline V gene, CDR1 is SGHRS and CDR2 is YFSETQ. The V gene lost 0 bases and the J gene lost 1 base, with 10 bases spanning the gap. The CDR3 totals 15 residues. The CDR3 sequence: CASSLAGTSNTEAFF. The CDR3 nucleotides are TGCGCCAGCAGCTTGGCAGGGACTTCGAACACTGAAGCTTTCTTT.

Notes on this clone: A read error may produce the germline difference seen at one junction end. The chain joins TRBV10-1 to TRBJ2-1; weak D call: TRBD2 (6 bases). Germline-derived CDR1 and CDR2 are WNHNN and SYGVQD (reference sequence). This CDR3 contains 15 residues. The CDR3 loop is CATSKAGLSYNEQFF. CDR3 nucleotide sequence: TGCGCCACCAGTAAGGCGGGACTCTCCTACAATGAGCAGTTCTTC.

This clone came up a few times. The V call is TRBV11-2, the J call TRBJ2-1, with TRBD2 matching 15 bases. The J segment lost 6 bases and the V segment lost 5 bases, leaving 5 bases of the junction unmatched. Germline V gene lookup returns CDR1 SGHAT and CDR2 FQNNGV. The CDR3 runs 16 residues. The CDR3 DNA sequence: TGTGCCAGCAGCGAGGGACTAGCGGGAGGTCTCAATGAGCAGTTCTTC. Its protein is CASSEGLAGGLNEQFF.

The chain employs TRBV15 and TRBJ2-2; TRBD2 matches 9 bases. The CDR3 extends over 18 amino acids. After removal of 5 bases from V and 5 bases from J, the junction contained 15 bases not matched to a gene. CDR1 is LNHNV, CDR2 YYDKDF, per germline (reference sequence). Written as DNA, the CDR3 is TGTGCCACCAGCCCAGCGGCAGTAGCGGGAGTGGTGACCGGGGAGCTGTTTTTT. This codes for CATSPAAVAGVVTGELFF.

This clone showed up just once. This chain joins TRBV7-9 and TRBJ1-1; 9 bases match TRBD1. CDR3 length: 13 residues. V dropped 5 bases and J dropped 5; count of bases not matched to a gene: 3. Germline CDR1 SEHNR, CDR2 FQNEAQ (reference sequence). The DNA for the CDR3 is TGTGCCAGCAGCGTGGACAGGGGAACTGAAGCTTTCTTT. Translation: CASSVDRGTEAFF.

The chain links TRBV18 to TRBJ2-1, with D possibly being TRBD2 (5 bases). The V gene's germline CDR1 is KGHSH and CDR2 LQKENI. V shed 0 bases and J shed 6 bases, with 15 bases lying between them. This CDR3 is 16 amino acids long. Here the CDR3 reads CASSPPASRFVNEQFF. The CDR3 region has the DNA TGTGCCAGCTCACCACCGGCTAGCCGATTTGTCAATGAGCAGTTCTTC.

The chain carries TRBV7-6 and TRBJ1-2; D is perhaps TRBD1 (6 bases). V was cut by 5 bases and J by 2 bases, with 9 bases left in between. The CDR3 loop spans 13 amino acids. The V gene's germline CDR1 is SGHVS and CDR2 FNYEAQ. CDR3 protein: CASSPGQNYGYTF. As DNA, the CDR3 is TGTGCCAGCAGCCCCGGACAGAACTATGGCTACACCTTC.

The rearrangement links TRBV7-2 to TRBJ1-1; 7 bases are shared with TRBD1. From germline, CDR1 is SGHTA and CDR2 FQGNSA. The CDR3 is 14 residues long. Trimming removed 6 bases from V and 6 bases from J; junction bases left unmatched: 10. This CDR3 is CASRTGHTPPEAFF. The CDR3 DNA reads TGTGCCAGCAGGACAGGGCACACTCCCCCTGAAGCTTTCTTT.

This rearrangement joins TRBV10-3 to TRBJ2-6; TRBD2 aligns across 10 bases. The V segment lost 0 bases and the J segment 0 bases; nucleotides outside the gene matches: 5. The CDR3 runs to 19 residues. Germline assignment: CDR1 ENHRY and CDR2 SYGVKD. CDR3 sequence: CAISESVLAGNSGANVLTF. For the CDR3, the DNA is TGTGCCATCAGTGAGTCGGTACTAGCGGGAAACTCTGGGGCCAACGTCCTGACTTTC.

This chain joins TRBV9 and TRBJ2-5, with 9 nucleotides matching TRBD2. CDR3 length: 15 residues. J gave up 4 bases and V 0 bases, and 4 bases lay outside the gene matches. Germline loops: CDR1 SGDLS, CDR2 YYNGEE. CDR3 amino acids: CASSVGSGSVETQYF. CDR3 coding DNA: TGTGCCAGCAGCGTAGGTAGCGGGAGTGTAGAGACCCAGTACTTC.

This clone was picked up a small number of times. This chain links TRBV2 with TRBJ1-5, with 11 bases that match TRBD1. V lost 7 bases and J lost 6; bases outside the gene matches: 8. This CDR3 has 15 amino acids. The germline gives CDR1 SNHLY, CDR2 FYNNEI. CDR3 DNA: TGTGCCAGCACGGATCGGACAGGGGGCTCTCAGCCCCAGCATTTT. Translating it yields CASTDRTGGSQPQHF. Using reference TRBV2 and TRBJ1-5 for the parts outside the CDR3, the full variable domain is EPEVTQTPSHQVTQMGQEVILRCVPISNHLYFYWYRQILGQKVEFLVSFYNNEISEKSEIFDDQFSVERPDGSNFTLKIRSTKLEDSAMYFCASTDRTGGSQPQHFGDGTRLSIL.

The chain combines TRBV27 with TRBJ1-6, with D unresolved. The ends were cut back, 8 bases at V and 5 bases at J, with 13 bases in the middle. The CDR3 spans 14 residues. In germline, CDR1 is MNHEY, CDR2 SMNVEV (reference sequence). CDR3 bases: TGTGCCAGCGCCGTGAGGGATGATAATTCACCCCTCCACTTT. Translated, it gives CASAVRDDNSPLHF.